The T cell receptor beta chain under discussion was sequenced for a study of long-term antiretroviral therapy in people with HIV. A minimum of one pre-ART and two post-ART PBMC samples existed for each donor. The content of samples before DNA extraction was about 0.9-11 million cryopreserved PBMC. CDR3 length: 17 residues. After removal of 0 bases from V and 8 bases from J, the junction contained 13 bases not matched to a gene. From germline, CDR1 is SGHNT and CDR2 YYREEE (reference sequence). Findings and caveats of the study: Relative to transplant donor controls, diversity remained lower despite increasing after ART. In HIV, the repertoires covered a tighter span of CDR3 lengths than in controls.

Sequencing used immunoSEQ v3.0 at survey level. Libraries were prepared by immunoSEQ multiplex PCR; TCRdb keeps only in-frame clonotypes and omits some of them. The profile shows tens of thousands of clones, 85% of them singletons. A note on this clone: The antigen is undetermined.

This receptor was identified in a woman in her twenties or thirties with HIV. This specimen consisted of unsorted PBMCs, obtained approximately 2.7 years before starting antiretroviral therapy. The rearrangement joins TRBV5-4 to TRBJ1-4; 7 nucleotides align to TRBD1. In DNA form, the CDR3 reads TGTGCCAGCAGCTTGGCTACAGAAGGGGGCCTAGGCGAAAAACTGTTTTTT. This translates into CASSLATEGGLGEKLFF.